What follows are 3 T cell receptor beta chains derived from one specimen sequenced in a study of blood T cell repertoires in COVID-19. This table comes from immunoSEQ multiplex PCR, and its TCRdb copy is limited to in-frame clones, with some not included. The data contain roughly 330,000 clones, approximately 89% of them singletons. The sequenced material came from PBMCs or T cells enriched from blood (not recorded which). Source of these receptors: a woman in her twenties or thirties who had recovered from COVID-19.

J is TRBJ2-3 and V is TRBV11-3; D is unresolved. This CDR3 region has 15 residues. V lost 1 base and J lost 1, with 9 bases in between. Per germline, CDR1 SGHNT and CDR2 YENEEA. CDR3 protein: CASSLGGFGTDTQYF. CDR3 coding DNA: TGTGCCAGCAGCTTAGGTGGCTTTGGCACAGATACGCAGTATTTT.

The chain couples TRBV9 to TRBJ2-5; 10 positions match TRBD1. Per germline, CDR1 SGDLS and CDR2 YYNGEE. The length of the CDR3 is 14 residues. V trimming: 3 bases; J trimming: 2 bases; junction bases outside the gene matches: 1. CDR3 in DNA: TGTGCCAGCAGCGCGGACAGGGGGCAAGAGACCCAGTACTTC. Its protein product is CASSADRGQETQYF.

This clone was observed a few times. V gene TRBV5-1 combines with J gene TRBJ1-1; 10 positions match TRBD1. The CDR3 extends over 15 amino acids. Germline CDR1 SGHRS, CDR2 YFSETQ. The trim removed 1 base at V and 3 bases at J, leaving 3 bases unmatched. Written as DNA, the CDR3 is TGCGCCAGCAGCTTGTTTGGGACAGGGGACACTGAAGCTTTCTTT. Its translation: CASSLFGTGDTEAFF. The full variable domain, its missing parts supplied by reference TRBV5-1 and TRBJ1-1, is KAGVTQTPRYLIKTRGQQVTLSCSPISGHRSVSWYQQTPGQGLQFLFEYFSETQRNKGNFPGRFSGRQFSNSRSEMNVSTLELGDSALYLCASSLFGTGDTEAFFGQGTRLTVV.